The clone carrying this T cell receptor (beta chain) was observed a handful of times. These data are taken from a study of blood T cell repertoires in COVID-19. Unmatched junction bases numbered 5, after V lost 4 bases and J lost 4 bases. The CDR3 contains 16 residues. The germline CDR1 and CDR2 sequences are SGHRS and YFSETQ. Clones were sequenced by immunoSEQ multiplex PCR, and TCRdb holds only the in-frame ones, with some missing. Of roughly 68,000 clones listed, about 91% are singletons. Source material: peripheral blood. This TCR was sampled from a woman in her forties or fifties with active COVID-19. The V and J genes are TRBV5-1 and TRBJ2-1; the match to TRBD2 covers 13 bases. The CDR3: CASSPWGLAGYNEQFF. In nucleotides, the CDR3 is TGCGCCAGCAGCCCCTGGGGACTAGCGGGATACAATGAGCAGTTCTTC.